A selection of T cell receptor beta chains follows, all from one sample in a study of metastatic and nonmetastatic thyroid tumors. TCRdb re-called the PCR reads with MiXCR. The repertoire consists of some 28,000 clones, with about 3.9% occurring once and the leading ten covering under 4%. The sequenced sample consisted of blood. These receptors all come from a male donor with papillary thyroid cancer or a benign thyroid nodule (not recorded which). Some clones in this sample may be carry-over from other donors' samples. Both conserved end residues are part of each CDR3. D genes are given only for firm matches. The listing skips clone size in some rows; elsewhere it reads once, few, many or a size class.

TRBJ1-1 NA NA TRBV7-2 CASSLAQSRTEAFF TGTGCCAGCAGCTTAGCGCAATCGAGGACTGAAGCTTTCTTT
TRBJ1-5 few NA TRBV20-1 CSATSVTGFNQPQHF TGCAGTGCCACGTCCGTGACAGGATTCAATCAGCCCCAGCATTTT
TRBJ2-1 NA TRBD2 TRBV20-1 CSARDLSGTSGYNEQFF TGCAGTGCTAGAGACTTGAGTGGGACTAGCGGTTACAATGAGCAGTTCTTC
TRBJ2-2 NA NA TRBV19 CASSMGGPNTGELFF TGTGCCAGTAGTATGGGCGGGCCCAACACCGGGGAGCTGTTTTTT
TRBJ2-7 few NA TRBV12-3/TRBV12-4 CASSFAQGRKCTYEQYF TGTGCCAGCAGTTTTGCACAAGGCCGGAAGTGTACCTACGAGCAGTACTTC
TRBJ2-7 NA NA TRBV27 CASSPLGLRHYEQYF TGTGCCAGCAGTCCCCTCGGACTCCGCCACTACGAGCAGTACTTC
TRBJ2-5 few NA TRBV9 CASSLSTSRGETKYF TGTGCCAGCAGCTTAAGCACTAGCCGAGGAGAGACCAAGTACTTC
TRBJ1-2 NA NA TRBV28 CASRMQDYCYTF TGTGCCAGCAGAATGCAAGACTATTGCTACACCTTC
TRBJ2-2 medium-sized NA TRBV6-5 CASSYRVETGELFF TGTGCCAGCAGTTACAGGGTAGAAACTGGGGAGCTGTTTTTT
TRBJ1-5 many NA TRBV19 CASSISRNAGRNQPQHF TGTGCCAGTAGTATTTCGAGAAACGCAGGGAGGAATCAGCCCCAGCATTTT
TRBJ2-3 NA TRBD2 TRBV4-2 CASSLLTSGRPDTQYF TGTGCCAGCAGCCTTTTGACTAGCGGGAGGCCAGATACGCAGTATTTT
TRBJ2-7 NA TRBD2 TRBV7-2 CASSFGLGTYEQYF TGTGCCAGCAGCTTCGGACTAGGAACCTACGAGCAGTACTTC
TRBJ2-1 NA NA TRBV19 CASSIVGGRPYNEQFW TGTGCCAGTAGTATAGTTGGTGGGAGACCCTACAATGAGCAGTTCTGG
TRBJ1-2 many NA TRBV5-1 CASSLGLRAASYGYTF TGCGCCAGCAGCTTGGGACTCCGGGCGGCGAGCTATGGCTACACCTTC
TRBJ1-1 NA NA TRBV13 CASSFRQGVSTEAFF TGTGCCAGCAGCTTCCGCCAGGGCGTGAGCACTGAAGCTTTCTTT
TRBJ2-1 many NA TRBV28 CASGKGGLTSYDEQFF TGTGCCAGCGGCAAGGGGGGTCTTACCTCATACGATGAGCAGTTCTTC
TRBJ1-1 medium-sized NA TRBV28 CASRGNTEAFF TGTGCCAGCAGGGGGAACACTGAAGCTTTCTTT
TRBJ1-1 NA NA TRBV12-3/TRBV12-4 CASSAFRAGGNTEAFF TGTGCCAGCAGTGCATTCAGGGCTGGGGGGAACACTGAAGCTTTCTTT
TRBJ2-5 many TRBD2 TRBV6-1 CASSEAGTSGSWETQYF TGTGCCAGCAGTGAAGCGGGGACTAGCGGGAGTTGGGAGACCCAGTACTTC
TRBJ2-7 many NA TRBV6-1 CASSESDSYEQYF TGTGCCAGCAGTGAGAGCGACTCCTACGAGCAGTACTTC
TRBJ2-2 NA TRBD1 TRBV11-2 CASRTGPNTAELCF TGTGCCAGCAGGACAGGGCCAAACACCGCGGAGCTGTGTTTT
TRBJ2-1 few TRBD2 TRBV12-3/TRBV12-4 CASSSAGGSGRAGGLYNEQFF TGTGCCAGCAGTTCTGCGGGGGGTAGCGGGAGGGCGGGGGGACTATACAATGAGCAGTTCTTC
TRBJ2-1 many NA TRBV13 CASSPLKNSEQFF TGTGCCAGCAGCCCCCTTAAGAACAGTGAGCAGTTCTTC
TRBJ2-1 medium-sized TRBD1 TRBV6-5 CASSYSPDRANEQFF TGTGCCAGCAGTTACTCTCCTGACAGGGCCAATGAGCAGTTCTTC
TRBJ2-1 NA TRBD2 TRBV20-1 CSVGTSLGDEQFF TGCAGTGTAGGGACTAGTCTCGGGGATGAGCAGTTCTTC
TRBJ1-5 medium-sized NA TRBV6-5 CASSYSSTRVDQPQHF TGTGCCAGCAGTTACTCGTCAACCAGGGTTGATCAGCCCCAGCATTTT
TRBJ1-1 few NA TRBV6-1 CASTKTGGGIGAFF TGTGCCAGCACCAAGACAGGAGGGGGGATTGGAGCTTTCTTT
TRBJ2-7 many TRBD1 TRBV28 CASSSPGQRTSQRSEQYF TGTGCCAGCAGTTCCCCGGGACAGAGAACGTCCCAAAGAAGCGAGCAGTACTTC
TRBJ2-1 few NA TRBV2 CASSRTPTYNEQFF TGTGCCAGCAGTAGGACTCCCACCTACAATGAGCAGTTCTTC
TRBJ1-1 many NA TRBV5-1 CASSLGGEAFF TGCGCCAGCAGCCTGGGGGGGGAAGCTTTCTTT
TRBJ1-3 few NA TRBV7-9 CASSERRWRTSSGNTIYF TGTGCCAGCAGCGAAAGAAGGTGGAGGACTAGCTCTGGAAACACCATATATTTT
TRBJ2-1 NA NA TRBV20-1 CSARGVFKRNEQFF TGCAGTGCTAGGGGGGTCTTCAAACGTAATGAGCAGTTCTTC
TRBJ2-1 NA NA TRBV20-1 CSASWDFEQFF TGCAGTGCTAGTTGGGACTTTGAGCAGTTCTTC
TRBJ2-7 medium-sized NA TRBV28 CASSLRPYEQYF TGTGCCAGCAGTTTAAGACCTTACGAGCAGTACTTC
TRBJ1-5 few TRBD1 TRBV9 CASSAGTGRNQHQHF TGCGCCAGCAGCGCAGGGACAGGGAGGAATCAGCACCAGCATTTT
TRBJ1-6 NA NA TRBV28 CASSRAFSYNSPLHF TGTGCCAGCAGCCGGGCCTTCTCCTATAATTCACCCCTCCACTTT
TRBJ2-7 NA NA TRBV28 CASSFRQGDEQYF TGTGCCAGCAGTTTCCGGCAGGGTGATGAGCAGTACTTC
TRBJ2-2 many NA TRBV3-1 CASSPGTPNTGELFF TGTGCCAGCAGCCCGGGGACACCTAACACCGGGGAGCTGTTTTTT
TRBJ1-3 NA NA TRBV6-1 CASTERWGSEKTIYF TGTGCCAGCACTGAACGATGGGGGAGTGAAAAGACCATATATTTT
TRBJ2-1 many TRBD1 TRBV10-2 CASRRTGSYNEQFF TGCGCCAGCAGGAGGACAGGGTCCTACAATGAGCAGTTCTTC
TRBJ2-7 few TRBD1 TRBV6-5 CASSYSGQGYYEQYF TGTGCCAGCAGTTACTCGGGACAGGGATACTACGAGCAGTACTTC
TRBJ1-1 few TRBD1 TRBV5-1 CASSLDAGGNTEAFF TGCGCCAGCAGCTTGGATGCAGGGGGGAACACAGAAGCTTTTTTT
TRBJ2-7 medium-sized NA TRBV6-5 CASSYGQGAYEQYF TGTGCCAGCAGTTACGGGCAGGGCGCCTACGAGCAGTACTTC
TRBJ1-2 few NA TRBV2 CASSEQTVEGYTF TGTGCCAGCAGTGAACAGACCGTGGAAGGCTACACCTTC
TRBJ1-1 many TRBD1 TRBV29-1 CSAGQGYTEAFF TGCAGCGCCGGACAGGGGTACACTGAAGCTTTCTTT
TRBJ1-2 few NA TRBV30 CAWRTAYGYTF TGTGCCTGGAGAACAGCCTATGGCTACACCTTC
TRBJ2-1 many TRBD2 TRBV5-1 CASSLEVAGVSEQFF TGCGCCAGCAGCTTGGAGGTAGCGGGAGTAAGTGAGCAGTTCTTC
TRBJ2-3 medium-sized TRBD2 TRBV12-3/TRBV12-4 CASSRAGGTDTQYF TGTGCCAGCAGCCGAGCGGGAGGGACAGATACGCAGTATTTT
TRBJ2-7 NA NA TRBV7-9 CASSTWIGTLSTNQYF TGTGCCAGCAGCACCTGGATCGGGACACTATCTACGAATCAGTACTTC
TRBJ2-7 many TRBD2 TRBV3-1 CASSPYLPGLAVEQYF TGTGCCAGCAGCCCCTATCTCCCGGGACTAGCGGTTGAGCAGTACTTC
TRBJ1-1 many NA TRBV10-1 CASTELRGKRRDTEAFF TGCGCCAGCACCGAACTACGGGGCAAGAGGAGGGACACTGAAGCTTTCTTT
TRBJ2-6 medium-sized NA TRBV6-1 CASSYRVSGANVLTF TGTGCCAGCAGTTATAGGGTCTCTGGGGCCAACGTCCTGACTTTC
TRBJ1-2 NA NA TRBV19 CASSPGTSYGYTF TGTGCCAGTAGTCCAGGAACAAGTTATGGCTACACCTTC